This record covers a single T cell receptor (beta chain). The data derive from a study of blood T cell repertoires in COVID-19. Study context: The origin of the acute and convalescent COVID-19 samples was the United States, Italy and Spain. Sources were T cells, B-cell-depleted T cells, or PBMCs; the material itself was cDNA or gDNA.

Method: immunoSEQ multiplex PCR; TCRdb's copy keeps in-frame clones and lacks some. The sample consists of fewer than 55,000 clones, approximately 83% of them appearing once. Trimming took 0 bases from V and 5 from J, leaving 11 bases between them. This CDR3 has 15 amino acids. The germline V gene has CDR1 SGHRS and CDR2 YFSETQ. The sequence derives from a man in his 70s with active COVID-19. This chain uses TRBV5-1 with TRBJ1-4, with D perhaps TRBD1 (6 bases). Sequenced input: peripheral blood. CDR3 DNA sequence: TGCGCCAGCAGCTTGGTAGGACAGCGAAATGAAAAACTGTTTTTT. This sequence encodes CASSLVGQRNEKLFF.